The text below deals with one T cell receptor (beta chain). In the authors' workflow: Estimation of nucleated cell counts relied on the amplification of reference gene primers. Method: immunoSEQ multiplex PCR; TCRdb's copy keeps in-frame clones and lacks some. V and J calls and clone size are given by that table; D and trimming were obtained from the DNA. The sample lists 60,000 to 75,000 clones; 75% to 85% were seen once. J gave up 10 bases and V 2 bases, and 6 bases lay outside the gene matches. The CDR3 has 14 residues. Germline assignment: CDR1 MNHEY and CDR2 SVGAGI. These data are taken from a study of blood T cell repertoires in COVID-19. The overall study: Donors in the United States, Italy and Spain gave samples during acute or convalescent COVID-19.

The gene calls are TRBV6-5 and TRBJ1-1, with TRBD1 matching over 11 bases. This TCR was recovered from a human donor in a cohort sampled during active COVID-19. The sequencing input was peripheral blood. DNA of the CDR3: TGTGCCAGCAGTTACGGGGGACAGGGGGGAGGAGCTTTCTTT. Protein: CASSYGGQGGGAFF.